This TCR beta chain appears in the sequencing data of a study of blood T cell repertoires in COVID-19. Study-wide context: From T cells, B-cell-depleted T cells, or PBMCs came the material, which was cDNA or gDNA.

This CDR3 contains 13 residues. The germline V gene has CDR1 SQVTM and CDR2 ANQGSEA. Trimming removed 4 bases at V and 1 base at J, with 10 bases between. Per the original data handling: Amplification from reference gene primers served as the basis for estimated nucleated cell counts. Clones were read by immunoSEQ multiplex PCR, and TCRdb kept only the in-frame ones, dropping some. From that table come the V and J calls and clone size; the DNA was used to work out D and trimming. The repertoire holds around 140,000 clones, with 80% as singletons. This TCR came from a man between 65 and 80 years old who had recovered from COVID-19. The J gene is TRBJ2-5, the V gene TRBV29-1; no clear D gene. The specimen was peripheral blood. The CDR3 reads CSVGLVFQETQYF. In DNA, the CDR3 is TGCAGCGTTGGATTAGTGTTCCAAGAGACCCAGTACTTC. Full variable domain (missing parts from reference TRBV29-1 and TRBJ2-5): SAVISQKPSRDICQRGTSLTIQCQVDSQVTMMFWYRQQPGQSLTLIATANQGSEATYESGFVIDKFPISRPNLTFSTLTVSNMSPEDSSIYLCSVGLVFQETQYFGPGTRLLVL.